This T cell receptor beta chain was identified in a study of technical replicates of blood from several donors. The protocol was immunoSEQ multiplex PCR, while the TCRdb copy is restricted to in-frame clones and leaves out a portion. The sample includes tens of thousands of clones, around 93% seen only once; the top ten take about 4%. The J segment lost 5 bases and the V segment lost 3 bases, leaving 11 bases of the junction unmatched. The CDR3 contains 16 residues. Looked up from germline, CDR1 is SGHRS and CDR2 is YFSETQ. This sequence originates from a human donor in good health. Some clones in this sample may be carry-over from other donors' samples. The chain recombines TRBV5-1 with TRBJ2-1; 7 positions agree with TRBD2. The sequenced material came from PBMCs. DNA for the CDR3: TGCGCCAGCAGCTCCGTTCGGAGCGGGACGAACAATGAGCAGTTCTTC. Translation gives CASSSVRSGTNNEQFF.